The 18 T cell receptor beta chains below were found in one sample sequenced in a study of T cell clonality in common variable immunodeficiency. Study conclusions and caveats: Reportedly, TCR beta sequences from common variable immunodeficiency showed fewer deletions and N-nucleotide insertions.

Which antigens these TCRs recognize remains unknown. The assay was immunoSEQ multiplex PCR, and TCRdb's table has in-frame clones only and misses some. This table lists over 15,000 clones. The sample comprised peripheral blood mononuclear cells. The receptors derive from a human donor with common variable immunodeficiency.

CDR3 sequence: CASSETRTSGGADTQYF. CDR3 DNA, as far as it was read: TGTGCCAGCAGTGAAACCAGGACTAGCGGGGGGGCAGATACG. The chain carries TRBV2 and TRBJ2-3, with TRBD2 identical over 15 bases. The CDR3 goes on 3 residues after the read ends, and that part is filled in from the germline J gene. The CDR3 spans 17 residues. V was pared by 2 bases and J by 4 bases, with 4 bases of the junction left unmatched. Germline assignment: CDR1 SNHLY and CDR2 FYNNEI.

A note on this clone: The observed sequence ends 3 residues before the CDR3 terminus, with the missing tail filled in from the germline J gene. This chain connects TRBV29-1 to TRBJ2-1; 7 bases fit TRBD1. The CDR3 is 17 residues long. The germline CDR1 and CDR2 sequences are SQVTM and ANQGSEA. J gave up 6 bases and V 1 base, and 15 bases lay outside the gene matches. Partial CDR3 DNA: TGCAGCGTTGAAGGAAGGCGTCGACAGACAGGGAGCAATGAG. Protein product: CSVEGRRRQTGSNE. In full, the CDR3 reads CSVEGRRRQTGSNEQFF.

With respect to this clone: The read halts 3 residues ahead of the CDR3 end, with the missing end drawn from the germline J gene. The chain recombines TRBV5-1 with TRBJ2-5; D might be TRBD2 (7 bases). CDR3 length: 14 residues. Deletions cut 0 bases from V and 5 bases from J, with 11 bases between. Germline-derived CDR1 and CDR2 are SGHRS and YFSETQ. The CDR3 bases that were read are TGCGCCAGCAGCTTGGGGGGGGGCGTGGAGACC. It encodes CASSLGGGVET. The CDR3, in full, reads CASSLGGGVETQYF.

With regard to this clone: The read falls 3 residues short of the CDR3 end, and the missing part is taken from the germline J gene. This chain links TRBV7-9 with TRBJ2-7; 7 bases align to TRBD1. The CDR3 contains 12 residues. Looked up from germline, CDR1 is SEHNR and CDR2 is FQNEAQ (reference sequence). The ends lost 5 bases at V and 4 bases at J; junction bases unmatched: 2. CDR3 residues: CASSPTGYEQYF. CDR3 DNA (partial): TGTGCCAGCAGCCCGACAGGGTACGAG.

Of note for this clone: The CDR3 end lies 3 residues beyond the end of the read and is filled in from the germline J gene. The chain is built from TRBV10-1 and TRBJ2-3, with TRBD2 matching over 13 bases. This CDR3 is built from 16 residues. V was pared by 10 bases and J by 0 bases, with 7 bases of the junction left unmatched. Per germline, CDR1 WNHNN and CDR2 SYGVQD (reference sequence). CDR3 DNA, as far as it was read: TGCGCCACCAGACTAGCGGGAGGTTCTAGCACAGATACG. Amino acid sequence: CATRLAGGSSTDT. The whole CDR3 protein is CATRLAGGSSTDTQYF.

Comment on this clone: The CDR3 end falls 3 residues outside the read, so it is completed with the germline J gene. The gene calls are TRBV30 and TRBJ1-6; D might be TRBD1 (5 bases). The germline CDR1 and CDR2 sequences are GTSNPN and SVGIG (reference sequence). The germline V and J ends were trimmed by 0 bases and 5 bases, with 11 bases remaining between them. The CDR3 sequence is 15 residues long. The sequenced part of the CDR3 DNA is TGTGCCTGGAGTGTAGGGTGGGGCAATAATTCACCC. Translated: CAWSVGWGNNSP. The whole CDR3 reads CAWSVGWGNNSPLHF.

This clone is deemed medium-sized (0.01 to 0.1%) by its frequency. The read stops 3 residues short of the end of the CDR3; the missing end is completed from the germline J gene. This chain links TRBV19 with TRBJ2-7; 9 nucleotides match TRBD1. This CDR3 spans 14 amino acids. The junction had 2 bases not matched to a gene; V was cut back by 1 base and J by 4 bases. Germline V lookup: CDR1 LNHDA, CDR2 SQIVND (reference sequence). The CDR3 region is CASSIGTGDYEQYF. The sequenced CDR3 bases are TGTGCCAGTAGTATAGGGACAGGGGATTACGAG.

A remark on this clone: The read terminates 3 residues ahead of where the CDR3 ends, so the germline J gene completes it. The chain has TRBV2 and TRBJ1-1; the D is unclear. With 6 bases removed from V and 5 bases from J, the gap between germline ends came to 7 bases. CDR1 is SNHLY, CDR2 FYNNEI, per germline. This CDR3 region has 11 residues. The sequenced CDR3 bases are TGTGCCAGCAGCCCTATGACTGAA. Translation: CASSPMTE. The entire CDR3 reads CASSPMTEAFF.

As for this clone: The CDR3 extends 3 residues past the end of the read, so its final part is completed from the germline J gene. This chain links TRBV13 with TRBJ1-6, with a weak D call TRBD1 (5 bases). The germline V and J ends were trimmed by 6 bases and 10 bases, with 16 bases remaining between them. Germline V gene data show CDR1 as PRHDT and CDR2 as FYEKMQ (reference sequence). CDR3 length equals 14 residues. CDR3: CASRSGVGASPLHF. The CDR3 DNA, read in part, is TGTGCCAGCAGGTCCGGTGTAGGGGCGTCACCC.

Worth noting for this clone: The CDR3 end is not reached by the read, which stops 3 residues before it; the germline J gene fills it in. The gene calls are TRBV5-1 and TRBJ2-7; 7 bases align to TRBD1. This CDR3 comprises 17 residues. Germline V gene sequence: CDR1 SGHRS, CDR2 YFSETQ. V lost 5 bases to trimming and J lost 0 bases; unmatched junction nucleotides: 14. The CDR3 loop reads CASSPLGNRGYSYEQYF. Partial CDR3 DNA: TGCGCCAGCAGTCCCTTAGGGAACAGGGGATACTCCTACGAG.

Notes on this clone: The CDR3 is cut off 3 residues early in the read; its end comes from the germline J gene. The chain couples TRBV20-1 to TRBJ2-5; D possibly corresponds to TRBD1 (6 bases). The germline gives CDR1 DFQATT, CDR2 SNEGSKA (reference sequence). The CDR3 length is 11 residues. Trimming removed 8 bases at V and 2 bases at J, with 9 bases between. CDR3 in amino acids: CSSGVQETQYF. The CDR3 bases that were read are TGCAGTTCAGGGGTACAAGAGACC.

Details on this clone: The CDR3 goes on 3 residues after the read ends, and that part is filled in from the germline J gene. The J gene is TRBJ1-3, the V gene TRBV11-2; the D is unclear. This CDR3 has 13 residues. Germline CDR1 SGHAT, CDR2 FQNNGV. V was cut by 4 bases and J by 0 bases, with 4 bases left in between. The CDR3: CASSSLSGNTIYF. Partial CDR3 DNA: TGTGCCAGCAGCTCCCTCTCTGGAAACACC.

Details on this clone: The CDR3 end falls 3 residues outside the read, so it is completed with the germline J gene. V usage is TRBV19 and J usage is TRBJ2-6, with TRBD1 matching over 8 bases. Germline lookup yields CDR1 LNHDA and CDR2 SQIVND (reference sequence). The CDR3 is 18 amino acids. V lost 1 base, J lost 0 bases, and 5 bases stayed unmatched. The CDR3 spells CASSIVGQVLSGANVLTF. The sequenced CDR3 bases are TGTGCCAGTAGTATAGTGGGACAGGTCCTCTCTGGGGCCAACGTC.

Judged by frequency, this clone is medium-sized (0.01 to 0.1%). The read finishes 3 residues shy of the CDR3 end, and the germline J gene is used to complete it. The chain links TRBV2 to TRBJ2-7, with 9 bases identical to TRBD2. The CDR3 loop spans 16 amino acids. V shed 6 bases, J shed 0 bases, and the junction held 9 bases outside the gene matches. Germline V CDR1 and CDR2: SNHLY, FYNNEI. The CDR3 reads CASSRPTSGYSYEQYF. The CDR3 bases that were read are TGTGCCAGCAGCCGACCGACTAGCGGTTACTCCTACGAG.

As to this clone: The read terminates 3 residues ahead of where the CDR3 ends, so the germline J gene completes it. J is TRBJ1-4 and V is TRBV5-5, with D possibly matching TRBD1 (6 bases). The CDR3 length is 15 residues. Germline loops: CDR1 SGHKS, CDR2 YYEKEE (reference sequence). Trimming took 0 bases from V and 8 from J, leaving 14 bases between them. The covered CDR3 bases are TGTGCCAGCAGCTTGGCTAGCCAGGGGCAGGAAAAA. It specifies CASSLASQGQEK. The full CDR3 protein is CASSLASQGQEKLFF. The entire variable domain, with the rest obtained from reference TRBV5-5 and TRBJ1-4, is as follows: DAGVTQSPTHLIKTRGQQVTLRCSPISGHKSVSWYQQVLGQGPQFIFQYYEKEERGRGNFPDRFSARQFPNYSSELNVNALLLGDSALYLCASSLASQGQEKLFFGSGTQLSVL.

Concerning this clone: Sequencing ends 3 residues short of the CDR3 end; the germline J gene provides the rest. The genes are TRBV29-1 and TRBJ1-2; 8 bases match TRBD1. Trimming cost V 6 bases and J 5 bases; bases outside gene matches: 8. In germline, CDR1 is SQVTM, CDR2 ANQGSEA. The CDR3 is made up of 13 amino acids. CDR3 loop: CSVGVDRAYGYTF. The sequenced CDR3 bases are TGCAGCGTGGGGGTGGACAGGGCGTATGGC.

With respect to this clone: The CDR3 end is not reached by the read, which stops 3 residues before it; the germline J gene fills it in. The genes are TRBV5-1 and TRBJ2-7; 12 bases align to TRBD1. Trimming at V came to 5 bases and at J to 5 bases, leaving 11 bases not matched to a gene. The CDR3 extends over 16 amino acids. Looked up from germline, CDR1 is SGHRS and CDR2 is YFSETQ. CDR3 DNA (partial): TGCGCCAGCAGTCCCGGGACAGGGGGCAAAGGTGACGAG. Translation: CASSPGTGGKGDE. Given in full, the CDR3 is CASSPGTGGKGDEQYF. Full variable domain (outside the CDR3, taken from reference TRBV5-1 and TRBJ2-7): KAGVTQTPRYLIKTRGQQVTLSCSPISGHRSVSWYQQTPGQGLQFLFEYFSETQRNKGNFPGRFSGRQFSNSRSEMNVSTLELGDSALYLCASSPGTGGKGDEQYFGPGTRLTVT.

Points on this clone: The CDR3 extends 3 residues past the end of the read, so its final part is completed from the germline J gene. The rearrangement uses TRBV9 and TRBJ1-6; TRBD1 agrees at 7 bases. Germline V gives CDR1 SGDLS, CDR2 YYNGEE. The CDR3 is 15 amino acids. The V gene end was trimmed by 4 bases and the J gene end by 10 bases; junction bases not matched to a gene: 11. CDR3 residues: CASSPLGQAGSPLHF. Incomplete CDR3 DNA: TGTGCCAGCAGCCCTCTCGGACAGGCTGGGTCACCC.